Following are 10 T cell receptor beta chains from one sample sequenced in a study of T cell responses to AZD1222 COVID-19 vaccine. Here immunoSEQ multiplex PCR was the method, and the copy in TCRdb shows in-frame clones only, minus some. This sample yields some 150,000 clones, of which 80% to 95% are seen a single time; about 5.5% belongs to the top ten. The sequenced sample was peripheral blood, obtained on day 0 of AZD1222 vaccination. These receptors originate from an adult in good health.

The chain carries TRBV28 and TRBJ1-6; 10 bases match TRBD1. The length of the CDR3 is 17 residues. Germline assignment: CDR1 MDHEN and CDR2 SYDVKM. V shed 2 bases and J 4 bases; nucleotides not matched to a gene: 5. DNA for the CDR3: TGTGCCAGCAGTTTAGACAGGGGGCCTTCATATAATTCACCCCTCCACTTT. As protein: CASSLDRGPSYNSPLHF. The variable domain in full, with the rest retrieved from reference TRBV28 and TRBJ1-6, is DVKVTQSSRYLVKRTGEKVFLECVQDMDHENMFWYRQDPGLGLRLIYFSYDVKMKEKGDIPEGYSVSREKKERFSLILESASTNQTSMYLCASSLDRGPSYNSPLHFGNGTRLTVT.

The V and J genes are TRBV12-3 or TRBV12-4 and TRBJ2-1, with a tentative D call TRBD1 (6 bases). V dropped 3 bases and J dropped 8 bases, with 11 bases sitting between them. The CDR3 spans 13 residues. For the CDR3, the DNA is TGTGCCAGCAGTTTCAATCAGGGGTATGAGCAGTTCTTC. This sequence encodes CASSFNQGYEQFF.

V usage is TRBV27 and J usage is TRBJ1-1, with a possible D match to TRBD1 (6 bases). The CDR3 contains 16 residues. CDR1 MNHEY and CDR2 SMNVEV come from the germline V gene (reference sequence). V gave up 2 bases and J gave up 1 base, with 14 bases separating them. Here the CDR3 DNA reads TGTGCCAGCAGTTTAAAACCCCAGGGGAGGAACACTGAAGCTTTCTTT. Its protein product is CASSLKPQGRNTEAFF.

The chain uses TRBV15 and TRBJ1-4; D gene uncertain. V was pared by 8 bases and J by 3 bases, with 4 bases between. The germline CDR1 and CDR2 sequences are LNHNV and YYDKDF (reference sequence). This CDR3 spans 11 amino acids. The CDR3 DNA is TGTGCCACCCAATCTAATGAAAAACTGTTTTTT. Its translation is CATQSNEKLFF.

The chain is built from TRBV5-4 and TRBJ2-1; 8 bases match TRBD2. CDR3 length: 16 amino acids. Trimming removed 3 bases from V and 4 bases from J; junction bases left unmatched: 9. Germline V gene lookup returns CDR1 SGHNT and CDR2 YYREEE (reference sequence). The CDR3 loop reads CASSSKRGPEYNEQFF. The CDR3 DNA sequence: TGTGCCAGCAGCTCAAAGCGGGGGCCTGAATACAATGAGCAGTTCTTC.

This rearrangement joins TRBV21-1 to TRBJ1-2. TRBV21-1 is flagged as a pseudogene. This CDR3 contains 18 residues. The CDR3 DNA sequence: TGTGCCAGCAGCAAAGCGCCTACGAAAACGGGGCTCTATGATGGCTACACCTTC. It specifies CASSKAPTKTGLYDGYTF.

CDR3 amino acids: CASSQVQGGYGYTF. CDR3 sequence (DNA): TGTGCCAGCAGCCAAGTACAGGGTGGCTATGGCTACACCTTC. The chain combines TRBV3-1 (or the pseudogene TRBV3-2) with TRBJ1-2, with D possibly matching TRBD1 (6 bases). Germline V gene sequence: CDR1 LGHDT, CDR2 YNNKEL (reference sequence). V gave up 1 base and J gave up 4 bases, with 10 bases separating them. CDR3 length equals 14 residues.

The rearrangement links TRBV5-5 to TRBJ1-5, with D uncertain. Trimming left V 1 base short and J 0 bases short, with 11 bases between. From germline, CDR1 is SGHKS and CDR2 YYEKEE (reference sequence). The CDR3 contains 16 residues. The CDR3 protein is CASSLFLQNSNQPQHF. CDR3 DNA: TGTGCCAGCAGCTTGTTCCTACAAAATAGCAATCAGCCCCAGCATTTT.

The CDR3 loop is CASNSWDYNSPLHF. CDR3 nucleotides: TGTGCCAGCAACTCCTGGGACTATAATTCACCCCTCCACTTT. This chain connects TRBV6-5 to TRBJ1-6, with D unclear. The CDR3 has 14 amino acids. CDR1 is MNHEY, CDR2 SVGAGI, per germline. Between the trimmed V and J ends, which lost 7 bases and 3 bases, there was a span of 10 bases.

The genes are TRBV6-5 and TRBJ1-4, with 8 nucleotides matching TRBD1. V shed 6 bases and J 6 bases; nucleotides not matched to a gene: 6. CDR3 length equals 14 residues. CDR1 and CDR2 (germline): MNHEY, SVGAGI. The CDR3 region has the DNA TGTGCCAGCAGACCAGGGGGCTCGGATGAAAAACTGTTTTTT. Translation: CASRPGGSDEKLFF.